Shown below are 22 T cell receptor beta chains from a single sample sequenced in a study of neoadjuvant anti-PD-1 for oral cavity cancer. Clones were read by immunoSEQ multiplex PCR, and TCRdb kept only the in-frame ones, dropping some. The sample comprises 55,000 to 75,000 clones, 65% to 80% of which are singletons, and just over 2.5% rests with the top ten. Sample: PBMCs, taken before nivolumab (anti-PD-1) treatment. Receptor source: a person aged 35-79 years with oral cavity squamous cell carcinoma.

This CDR3 is CASHWAISSYNEQFF. DNA of the CDR3: TGTGCCAGCCACTGGGCGATTAGCTCCTACAATGAGCAGTTCTTC. The chain employs TRBV6-1 and TRBJ2-1; D not certain. The V end lost 8 bases, the J end lost 0 bases, and 14 bases lay between the germline ends. In germline, CDR1 is MNHNS, CDR2 SASEGT. The CDR3 has 15 residues.

V and J are TRBV15 and TRBJ2-7; no clear D. V shed 5 bases and J shed 0 bases, with 11 bases lying between them. CDR3 length equals 14 residues. Germline CDR1 is LNHNV and CDR2 is YYDKDF (reference sequence). DNA of the CDR3: TGTGCCACCAGCTCCCGCTTGAGCTCCTACGAGCAGTACTTC. Translation: CATSSRLSSYEQYF.

This clone showed up just once. The chain has TRBV7-6 and TRBJ2-3, with D tentatively TRBD1 (5 bases). Per the germline V gene, CDR1 is SGHVS and CDR2 is FNYEAQ. CDR3 length equals 16 residues. V was trimmed by 1 base and J by 2 bases, leaving 13 bases between them. The CDR3 here is CASSLGGQGFTDTQYF. CDR3 nucleotides: TGTGCCAGCAGCTTAGGTGGCCAGGGTTTCACAGATACGCAGTATTTT.

The V and J genes are TRBV18 and TRBJ1-1; TRBD1 agrees at 8 bases. Trimming at V came to 4 bases and at J to 5 bases, leaving 12 bases not matched to a gene. Per germline, CDR1 KGHSH and CDR2 LQKENI. The CDR3 length is 16 residues. CDR3 DNA sequence: TGTGCCAGCTCACTCCCTCTAGGACAGGGAGGAACTGAAGCTTTCTTT. Translation: CASSLPLGQGGTEAFF.

This chain connects TRBV15 to TRBJ2-3; possibly TRBD2 for D (6 bases). With 1 base removed from V and 6 bases from J, the gap between germline ends came to 17 bases. The length of the CDR3 is 16 residues. The germline gives CDR1 LNHNV, CDR2 YYDKDF (reference sequence). The CDR3 DNA follows: TGTGCCACCAGCAGAGGTGACGGAGGGCCGCAGGATACGCAGTATTTT. Translated, it gives CATSRGDGGPQDTQYF.

The V and J genes are TRBV28 and TRBJ1-2; D gene unclear. The CDR3 totals 14 residues. Germline lookup yields CDR1 MDHEN and CDR2 SYDVKM. V gave up 4 bases and J gave up 3 bases, with 12 bases separating them. The CDR3 spells CASSSANWDYGYTF. The CDR3 region has the DNA TGTGCCAGCAGTTCAGCCAACTGGGACTATGGCTACACCTTC.

The V call is TRBV5-1, the J call TRBJ1-1, with a possible D match to TRBD1 (5 bases). CDR3 length: 15 amino acids. V lost 3 bases, J lost 1 base, and 13 bases lay in between. Germline CDR1 and CDR2: SGHRS and YFSETQ. CDR3 sequence reads: CASSSLSGQNTEAFF. The CDR3, as DNA: TGCGCCAGCAGCTCTTTGTCAGGGCAGAACACTGAAGCTTTCTTT.

The chain is built from TRBV27 and TRBJ2-7, with a possible D match to TRBD1 (5 bases). In germline, CDR1 is MNHEY, CDR2 SMNVEV (reference sequence). The length of the CDR3 is 15 residues. Trimming stripped 2 bases from V and 1 base from J, with 12 bases between. CDR3 residues: CASSLLRAGSYEQYF. The CDR3 nucleotides read TGTGCCAGCAGTTTACTCAGGGCAGGTTCCTACGAGCAGTACTTC.

This chain links TRBV11-2 with TRBJ2-3; D gene uncertain. CDR1 and CDR2 from the germline V gene are SGHAT and FQNNGV. V lost 0 bases and J 3 bases, leaving 10 bases between the germline ends. This CDR3 contains 15 residues. CDR3 nucleotide sequence: TGTGCCAGCAGCTTAGATCGGCTAGGGACAGATACGCAGTATTTT. It yields the protein CASSLDRLGTDTQYF.

The chain carries TRBV5-1 and TRBJ1-3, with D possibly being TRBD1 (5 bases). Between the trimmed V and J ends, which lost 2 bases and 4 bases, there was a span of 7 bases. Germline-derived CDR1 and CDR2 are SGHRS and YFSETQ. The CDR3 length is 13 residues. CDR3 DNA: TGCGCCAGCAGCTTAGGGGACGGAAACACCATATATTTT. This sequence encodes CASSLGDGNTIYF.

In its sample, this clone was seen once. The rearrangement uses TRBV7-2 and TRBJ2-1; 10 nucleotides line up with TRBD1. The ends lost 5 bases at V and 8 bases at J; junction bases unmatched: 9. The germline V gene encodes CDR1 SGHTA and CDR2 FQGNSA. The CDR3 runs to 15 residues. CDR3 sequence reads: CASSPGTGVGDEQFF. CDR3 DNA sequence: TGTGCCAGCAGCCCTGGGACAGGGGTAGGCGATGAGCAGTTCTTC. The full variable domain, completed using reference TRBV7-2 and TRBJ2-1, is GAGVSQSPSNKVTEKGKDVELRCDPISGHTALYWYRQSLGQGLEFLIYFQGNSAPDKSGLPSDRFSAERTGGSVSTLTIQRTQQEDSAVYLCASSPGTGVGDEQFFGPGTRLTVL.

CDR3 in amino acids: CASSQPVRGHTQYF. The CDR3 bases are TGTGCCAGCAGTCAGCCCGTGAGGGGTCATACGCAGTATTTT. V usage is TRBV6-5 and J usage is TRBJ2-3; D tentatively fits TRBD1 or TRBD2 (5 bases each). The germline V gene has CDR1 MNHEY and CDR2 SVGAGI. CDR3 size: 14 residues. Trimming took 5 bases from V and 7 from J, leaving 16 bases between them.

In its sample, this clone was seen a few times. Other nucleotide sequences from this sample produce the same CDR3. The rearrangement joins TRBV5-6 to TRBJ1-5; D gene ambiguous. The germline V gene encodes CDR1 SGHDT and CDR2 YYEEEE. The CDR3 length is 14 residues. V dropped 0 bases and J dropped 0 bases, with 4 bases sitting between them. The CDR3 region is CASSLDGSNQPQHF. The DNA for the CDR3 is TGTGCCAGCAGCTTGGACGGTAGCAATCAGCCCCAGCATTTT.

This clone has more than one count but fewer than ten. The chain has TRBV27 and TRBJ1-6; 8 bases are shared with TRBD1. Per germline, CDR1 MNHEY and CDR2 SMNVEV (reference sequence). Unmatched junction bases numbered 8, after V lost 6 bases and J lost 4 bases. The CDR3 consists of 16 residues. The CDR3 sequence is CASSRTGRPYNSPLHF. In DNA, the CDR3 is TGTGCCAGCAGCAGGACAGGGCGGCCTTATAATTCACCCCTCCACTTT.

The chain combines TRBV5-8 with TRBJ2-3, with 8 bases fitting TRBD2. The V gene end was trimmed by 2 bases and the J gene end by 3 bases; junction bases not matched to a gene: 8. The CDR3 runs 16 residues. CDR1 and CDR2 (germline): SGHTS, YDEGEE. The CDR3 loop reads CASSLTSGRSTDTQYF. DNA of the CDR3: TGTGCCAGCAGCTTAACGAGCGGGAGAAGTACAGATACGCAGTATTTT.

This clone was counted a single time. The rearrangement joins TRBV7-9 to TRBJ2-5; D perhaps matches TRBD2 (7 bases). CDR1 is SEHNR and CDR2 is FQNEAQ in the germline V gene (reference sequence). The CDR3 consists of 16 residues. V was trimmed by 5 bases and J by 2 bases, leaving 18 bases between them. This CDR3 reads CASSQGSGVLQETQYF. For the CDR3, the DNA is TGTGCCAGCAGCCAGGGGAGCGGGGTGTTACAAGAGACCCAGTACTTC.

This clone showed up just once. V gene TRBV7-6 combines with J gene TRBJ2-1; D gene unclear. V was trimmed by 4 bases and J by 8 bases, leaving 12 bases between them. The germline gives CDR1 SGHVS, CDR2 FNYEAQ. The CDR3 is 13 residues long. The CDR3 nucleotides are TGTGCCAGCAGCTCCCCTAGTAGTTATGAGCAGTTCTTC. Amino acid sequence: CASSSPSSYEQFF.

This clone was recorded only once. The V gene is TRBV29-1, the J gene TRBJ2-7, with a weak D call TRBD2 (6 bases). The V gene's germline CDR1 is SQVTM and CDR2 ANQGSEA. Trimming pared 7 bases from V and 0 bases from J, leaving 22 bases between. CDR3 length equals 16 residues. CDR3 region: CSARGSALGGSYEQYF. The DNA of the CDR3 is TGCAGCGCCCGTGGATCCGCCTTGGGGGGCTCCTACGAGCAGTACTTC.

J is TRBJ2-2 and V is TRBV6-5; D call uncertain. The CDR3 extends over 16 amino acids. V dropped 2 bases and J dropped 4 bases, with 14 bases sitting between them. CDR1 and CDR2 (germline): MNHEY, SVGAGI. The CDR3 nucleotides are TGTGCCAGCAGTTACGATCGACCGGCCGGCACCGGGGAGCTGTTTTTT. Residues: CASSYDRPAGTGELFF.

This chain links TRBV28 with TRBJ2-7; TRBD2 matches at 8 bases. Germline V gene lookup returns CDR1 MDHEN and CDR2 SYDVKM. The CDR3 covers 15 residues. V was pared by 2 bases and J by 5 bases, with 8 bases of the junction left unmatched. CDR3 residues: CASSLSPSGWDEQYF. CDR3 nucleotide sequence: TGTGCCAGCAGTTTAAGTCCTAGCGGGTGGGACGAGCAGTACTTC.

This chain links TRBV6-4 with TRBJ2-5; TRBD2 agrees at 8 bases. Trimming took 7 bases from V and 4 from J; bases not matched to a gene: 17. Germline CDR1 is MRHNA and CDR2 is SNTAGT. The length of the CDR3 is 17 residues. This chain's CDR3 is CASTQPLWTSSVETQYF. The CDR3 DNA follows: TGTGCCAGCACCCAGCCCCTTTGGACTAGCTCTGTAGAGACCCAGTACTTC.

The chain recombines TRBV5-5 with TRBJ2-3; D is ambiguous. Trimming left V 4 bases short and J 0 bases short, with 18 bases between. There are 17 residues in the CDR3. The germline CDR1 and CDR2 sequences are SGHKS and YYEKEE (reference sequence). CDR3 nucleotides: TGTGCCAGCAGCGACGAATTTCCGGGCCTAAGCACAGATACGCAGTATTTT. This encodes CASSDEFPGLSTDTQYF.